These T cell receptor beta chains were read from a single sample in a study of shared clonotypes between healthy human individuals. Generated by immunoSEQ multiplex PCR, the TCRdb table keeps only in-frame clones and is missing some. Counted here are about 2.2 million clones, about 92% occurring once; the ten biggest clones make up more than 1.5%. The sample comprised naive CD8+ T cells from PBMCs. The receptors here all came from a man aged 18 to 29 in good health. Some clones in this sample may be carry-over from other donors' samples. CDR3s include the opening cysteine and the closing phenylalanine or tryptophan. The D gene is left open where the match is weak.

>TRBJ2-7|TRBV6-5|.|14
TGTGCCAGCAGTTACTCCCCGGGACTCTACGAGCAGTACTTC
CASSYSPGLYEQYF
>TRBJ2-4|TRBV5-4|.|12
TGTGCCAGCAGCTTTGCCAAAAACATTCAGTACTTC
CASSFAKNIQYF
>TRBJ2-1|TRBV7-9|TRBD2|15
TGTGCCAGCAGCCATACTAGCGGGAGTATCTATGAGCAGTTCTTC
CASSHTSGSIYEQFF
>TRBJ2-4|TRBV6-1|.|17
TGTGCCAGCAGTGAGGCCCTGTTAAGGACCATTTTAAACATTCAGTACTTC
CASSEALLRTILNIQYF
>TRBJ2-7|TRBV10-3|.|14
TGTGCCATCAGTGCCAGCGGGCCCTCCTACGAGCAGTACTTC
CAISASGPSYEQYF
>TRBJ2-1|TRBV11-1|.|13
TGTGCCAGCAGCGCTGGACTGTACAATGAGCAGTTCTTC
CASSAGLYNEQFF
>TRBJ1-5|TRBV19|.|14
TGTGCCAGTAGCCTGGATCTTGAAGTAAATCCCCAGCATTTT
CASSLDLEVNPQHF
>TRBJ2-1|TRBV6-5|.|12
TGTGCCAGCAGTTACCAGGATGGGGAGCAGTTCTTC
CASSYQDGEQFF
>TRBJ2-7|TRBV7-9|TRBD2|15
TGTGCCAGCAGCCAGGGACTAGCGGGGACCTACGAGCAGTACTTC
CASSQGLAGTYEQYF
>TRBJ2-1|TRBV27|.|14
TGTGCCAGCAGTTCGGACAGAGCCTACAATGAGCAGTTCTTC
CASSSDRAYNEQFF
>TRBJ1-1|TRBV27|.|15
TGTGCCAGCAGTTTATCGGCAAGCCTGAACACTGAAGCTTTCTTT
CASSLSASLNTEAFF
>TRBJ2-7|TRBV7-8|.|13
TGTGCCAGCAGCCTCGGAAGGGGCTACGAGCAGTACTTC
CASSLGRGYEQYF
>TRBJ1-2|TRBV6-5|.|13
TGTGCCAGCAGTTACGGGGAGGGAGGAGGCTACACCTTC
CASSYGEGGGYTF
>TRBJ1-2|TRBV11-2|.|12
TGTGCCAGCAGCTTTGGGGCGGGCGGCTACACCTTC
CASSFGAGGYTF
>TRBJ2-7|TRBV30|TRBD1|14
TGTGCCTGGAGTGTACTGGGGCAGGGGGACGAGCAGTACTTC
CAWSVLGQGDEQYF
>TRBJ1-1|TRBV10-3|.|14
TGTGCCATCAGTGCCCCGGGGGGCTACACTGAAGCTTTCTTT
CAISAPGGYTEAFF
>TRBJ2-7|TRBV29-1|.|11
TGCAGCGTCGGGACCCACTACGAGCAGTACTTC
CSVGTHYEQYF
>TRBJ1-2|TRBV2|TRBD1|14
TGTGCCAGCAGTTCGACAGGGGGCCCGGGGGGCTACACCTTC
CASSSTGGPGGYTF
>TRBJ2-2|TRBV27|TRBD1|16
TGTGCCAGCACCCAATGGGGACAGCGATACACCGGGGAGCTGTTTTTT
CASTQWGQRYTGELFF
>TRBJ1-2|TRBV5-1|TRBD1|12
TGCGCCAGCACCACCGACAGGGGTGGCTACACCTTC
CASTTDRGGYTF
>TRBJ1-5|TRBV4-2|.|16
TGTGCCAGCAGCCAAGAAACAGGCCCCCTTGCGCAGCCCCAGCATTTT
CASSQETGPLAQPQHF
>TRBJ1-3|TRBV27|.|14
TGTGCCAGCAGGGATTACGGGGATGGAAACACCATATATTTT
CASRDYGDGNTIYF
>TRBJ1-3|TRBV4-1|TRBD1|16
TGCGCCAGCAGCCAAGATGGACAGGCCCGCGGAAACACCATATATTTT
CASSQDGQARGNTIYF